The 12 T cell receptor beta chains given below trace back to one sample, sequenced in a study of control samples from healthy donors and cancer patients. This table comes from immunoSEQ multiplex PCR, and its TCRdb copy is limited to in-frame clones, with some not included. This table holds around 68,000 clones, roughly 84% found once. Sequenced: PBMCs. All receptors derive from a woman aged 45-59 years with lung cancer.

The chain recombines TRBV24-1 with TRBJ2-7, with 7 bases matching TRBD1. The V and J ends lost 4 bases and 5 bases, in that order; junction bases with no gene match: 7. The CDR3 covers 14 residues. Germline assignment: CDR1 KGHDR and CDR2 SFDVKD. This CDR3 reads CATSDTDRVDEQYF. CDR3 nucleotides: TGTGCCACCAGTGACACCGACAGGGTCGACGAGCAGTACTTC.

The chain couples TRBV11-2 to TRBJ1-1; 7 bases agree with TRBD1. This CDR3 is built from 14 residues. In germline, CDR1 is SGHAT, CDR2 FQNNGV. With 7 bases clipped from V and 4 bases from J, the junction kept 9 bases outside the gene matches. In DNA, the CDR3 is TGTGCCAGCACCACACAGGGGAGGACCACTGAAGCTTTCTTT. This encodes CASTTQGRTTEAFF.

V is TRBV13 and J is TRBJ1-3; unclear D gene. Trimming took off 1 base at V and 2 bases at J, with 6 bases between the two ends. CDR1 PRHDT and CDR2 FYEKMQ come from the germline V gene (reference sequence). The CDR3 totals 14 residues. Here the CDR3 reads CASSLEGPGNTIYF. CDR3 nucleotides: TGTGCCAGCAGCTTAGAAGGGCCTGGAAACACCATATATTTT.

CDR3 sequence reads: CASSEVRPYEQYF. The CDR3 region has the DNA TGTGCCAGCAGTGAAGTTCGGCCCTACGAGCAGTACTTC. J is TRBJ2-7 and V is TRBV6-1; D gene unclear. This CDR3 has 13 amino acids. The V end lost 1 base, the J end lost 2 bases, and 6 bases lay between the germline ends. In germline, CDR1 is MNHNS, CDR2 SASEGT.

The chain carries TRBV7-9 and TRBJ1-1; D might be TRBD1 (6 bases). The germline V and J ends were trimmed by 5 bases and 3 bases, with 16 bases remaining between them. The V gene's germline CDR1 is SEHNR and CDR2 FQNEAQ (reference sequence). The CDR3 is made up of 15 amino acids. The CDR3 reads CASSLLQGLDTEAFF. DNA for the CDR3: TGTGCCAGCAGCCTGTTACAGGGTTTGGACACTGAAGCTTTCTTT.

This sequence joins TRBV27 and TRBJ2-1; D gene unclear. Trimming removed 2 bases at V and 5 bases at J, with 13 bases between. Germline loops: CDR1 MNHEY, CDR2 SMNVEV (reference sequence). The length of the CDR3 is 15 residues. CDR3 DNA: TGTGCCAGCAGTTTAGCCCGAACACCCCACAATGAGCAGTTCTTC. Amino acids: CASSLARTPHNEQFF.

The chain uses TRBV12-3 or TRBV12-4 and TRBJ1-1; no clear D. This CDR3 region has 11 residues. V was clipped by 5 bases and J by 3 bases, with 4 bases between them. The CDR3 loop is CASSGDTEAFF. The CDR3 DNA follows: TGTGCCAGCAGTGGGGACACTGAAGCTTTCTTT.

The J gene is TRBJ1-4, the V gene TRBV5-1; 9 bases line up with TRBD1. The CDR3 sequence is 16 residues long. CDR1 and CDR2 from the germline V gene are SGHRS and YFSETQ. J lost 4 bases, V lost 4 bases, and 8 bases had no gene match. The CDR3 loop reads CASSIGQGNGNEKLFF. CDR3 coding DNA: TGCGCCAGCAGCATCGGACAGGGGAATGGTAATGAAAAACTGTTTTTT. Looking up the rest from reference TRBV5-1 and TRBJ1-4 gives the full variable domain: KAGVTQTPRYLIKTRGQQVTLSCSPISGHRSVSWYQQTPGQGLQFLFEYFSETQRNKGNFPGRFSGRQFSNSRSEMNVSTLELGDSALYLCASSIGQGNGNEKLFFGSGTQLSVL.

This clone has just one count. The chain links TRBV14 to TRBJ2-7, with D possibly being TRBD1 (5 bases). Germline V gives CDR1 SGHDN, CDR2 FVKESK. The CDR3 totals 15 residues. Between the trimmed V and J ends, which lost 2 bases and 4 bases, there was a span of 15 bases. CDR3 region: CASSQSRDRHYEQYF. The CDR3 nucleotides are TGTGCCAGCAGCCAAAGTAGAGACAGACATTACGAGCAGTACTTC.

V is TRBV14 and J is TRBJ1-3; D unresolved. CDR1 and CDR2 (germline): SGHDN, FVKESK. Trimming took 2 bases from V and 0 from J, leaving 14 bases between them. This CDR3 is 17 amino acids long. Here the CDR3 reads CASSQYAGLYSGNTIYF. The DNA for the CDR3 is TGTGCCAGCAGCCAATACGCAGGACTATACTCTGGAAACACCATATATTTT.

The chain links TRBV24-1 to TRBJ2-1; no clear D gene. The CDR3 spans 13 residues. With 5 bases removed from V and 4 bases from J, the gap between germline ends came to 8 bases. In germline, CDR1 is KGHDR, CDR2 SFDVKD. The CDR3 here is CATSGGFYNEQFF. The CDR3 DNA follows: TGTGCCACCAGTGGTGGATTTTACAATGAGCAGTTCTTC.

The chain links TRBV6-5 to TRBJ2-2, with D tentatively TRBD1 (5 bases). This CDR3 region has 13 residues. Germline V CDR1 and CDR2: MNHEY, SVGAGI. V was shortened by 7 bases and J by 4 bases, with 10 bases between the two germline ends. The chain's CDR3 is CASTSDTTGELFF. Here the CDR3 DNA reads TGTGCCAGCACCTCGGACACCACCGGGGAGCTGTTTTTT.